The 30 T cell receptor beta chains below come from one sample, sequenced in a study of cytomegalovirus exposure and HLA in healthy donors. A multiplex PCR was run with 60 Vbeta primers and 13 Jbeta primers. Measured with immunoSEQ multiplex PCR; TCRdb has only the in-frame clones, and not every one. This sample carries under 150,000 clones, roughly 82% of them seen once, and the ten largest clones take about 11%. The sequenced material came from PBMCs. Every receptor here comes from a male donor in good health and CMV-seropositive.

DNA of the CDR3: TGTGCCAGCAGCTTGGCTGGAGATTATAGCAATCAGCCCCAGCATTTT. It translates to CASSLAGDYSNQPQHF. V usage is TRBV5-6 and J usage is TRBJ1-5; the D is unclear. Trimming removed 0 bases from V and 0 bases from J, with 10 bases in between. The CDR3 loop spans 16 amino acids. Germline loops: CDR1 SGHDT, CDR2 YYEEEE. Looking up the rest from reference TRBV5-6 and TRBJ1-5 gives the full variable domain: DAGVTQSPTHLIKTRGQQVTLRCSPKSGHDTVSWYQQALGQGPQFIFQYYEEEERQRGNFPDRFSGHQFPNYSSELNVNALLLGDSALYLCASSLAGDYSNQPQHFGDGTRLSIL.

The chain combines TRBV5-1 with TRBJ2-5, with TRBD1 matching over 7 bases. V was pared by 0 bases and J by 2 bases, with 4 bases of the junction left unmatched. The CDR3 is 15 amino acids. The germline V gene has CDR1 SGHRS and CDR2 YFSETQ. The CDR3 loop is CASSLAGTVQETQYF. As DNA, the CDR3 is TGCGCCAGCAGCTTGGCCGGGACAGTTCAAGAGACCCAGTACTTC.

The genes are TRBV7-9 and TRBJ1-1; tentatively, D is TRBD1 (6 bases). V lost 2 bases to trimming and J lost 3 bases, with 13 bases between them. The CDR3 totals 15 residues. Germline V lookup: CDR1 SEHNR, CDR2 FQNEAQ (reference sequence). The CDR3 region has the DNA TGTGCCAGCAGCTTAAGTCAGGGGTTGTACACTGAAGCTTTCTTT. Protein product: CASSLSQGLYTEAFF.

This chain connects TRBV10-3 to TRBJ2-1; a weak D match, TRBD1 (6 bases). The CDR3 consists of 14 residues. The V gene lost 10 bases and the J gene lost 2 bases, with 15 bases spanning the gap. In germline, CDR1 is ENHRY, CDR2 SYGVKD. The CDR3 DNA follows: TGTGCCAGTAGAGGACAGTCGACCTACAATGAGCAGTTCTTC. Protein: CASRGQSTYNEQFF.

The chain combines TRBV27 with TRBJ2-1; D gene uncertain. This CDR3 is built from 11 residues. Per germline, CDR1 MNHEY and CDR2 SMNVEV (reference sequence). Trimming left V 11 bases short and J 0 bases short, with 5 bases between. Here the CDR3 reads CAAYSYNEQFF. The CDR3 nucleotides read TGTGCCGCCTACTCCTACAATGAGCAGTTCTTC.

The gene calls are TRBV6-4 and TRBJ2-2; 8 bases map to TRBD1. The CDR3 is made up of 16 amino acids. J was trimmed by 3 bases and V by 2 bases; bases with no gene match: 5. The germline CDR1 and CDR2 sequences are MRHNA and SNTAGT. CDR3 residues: CASSDTDRGYTGELFF. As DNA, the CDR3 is TGTGCCAGCAGTGACACCGACAGGGGCTACACCGGGGAGCTGTTTTTT.

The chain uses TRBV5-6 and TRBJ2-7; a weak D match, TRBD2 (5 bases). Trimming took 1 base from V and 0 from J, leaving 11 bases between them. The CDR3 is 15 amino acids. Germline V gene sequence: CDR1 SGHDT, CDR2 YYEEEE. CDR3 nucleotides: TGTGCCAGCAGCTTGTGGGAGAGGGCCTCCTACGAGCAGTACTTC. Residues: CASSLWERASYEQYF.

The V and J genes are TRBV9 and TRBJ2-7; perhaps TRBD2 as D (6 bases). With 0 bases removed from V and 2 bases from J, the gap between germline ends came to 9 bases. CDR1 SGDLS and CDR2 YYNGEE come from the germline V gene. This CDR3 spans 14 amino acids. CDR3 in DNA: TGTGCCAGCAGCGTAGACGGGACTGCCTACGAGCAGTACTTC. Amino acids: CASSVDGTAYEQYF. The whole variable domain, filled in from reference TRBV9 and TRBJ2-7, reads DSGVTQTPKHLITATGQRVTLRCSPRSGDLSVYWYQQSLDQGLQFLIQYYNGEERAKGNILERFSAQQFPDLHSELNLSSLELGDSALYFCASSVDGTAYEQYFGPGTRLTVT.

The DNA of the CDR3 is TGTGCCAGCAGCTTAGAGACAAGCTCCTACGAGCAGTACTTC. It is translated as CASSLETSSYEQYF. The chain uses TRBV7-2 and TRBJ2-7; D gene ambiguous. Germline V CDR1 and CDR2: SGHTA, FQGNSA. The CDR3 length is 14 residues. Trimming removed 1 base from V and 0 bases from J, with 7 bases in between. The entire variable domain, with the rest obtained from reference TRBV7-2 and TRBJ2-7, is as follows: GAGVSQSPSNKVTEKGKDVELRCDPISGHTALYWYRQSLGQGLEFLIYFQGNSAPDKSGLPSDRFSAERTGGSVSTLTIQRTQQEDSAVYLCASSLETSSYEQYFGPGTRLTVT.

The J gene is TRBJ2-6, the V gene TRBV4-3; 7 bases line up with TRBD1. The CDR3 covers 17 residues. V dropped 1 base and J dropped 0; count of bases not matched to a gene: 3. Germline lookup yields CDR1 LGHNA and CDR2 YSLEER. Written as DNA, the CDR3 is TGCGCCAGCAGCCAAGCGTGGGACAGCTCTGGGGCCAACGTCCTGACTTTC. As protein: CASSQAWDSSGANVLTF.

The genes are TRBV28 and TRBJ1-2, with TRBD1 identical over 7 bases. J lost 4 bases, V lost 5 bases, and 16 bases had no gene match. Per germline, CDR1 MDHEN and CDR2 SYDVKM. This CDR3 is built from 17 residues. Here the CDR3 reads CASSPFDPGQTSYGYTF. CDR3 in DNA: TGTGCCAGCAGTCCCTTCGACCCGGGACAGACGAGCTATGGCTACACCTTC.

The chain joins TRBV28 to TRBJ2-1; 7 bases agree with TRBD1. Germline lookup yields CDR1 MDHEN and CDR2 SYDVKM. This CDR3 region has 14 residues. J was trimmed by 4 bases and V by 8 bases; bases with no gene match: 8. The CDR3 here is CASGIGQEYNEQFF. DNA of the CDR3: TGTGCCAGCGGAATAGGACAGGAGTACAATGAGCAGTTCTTC.

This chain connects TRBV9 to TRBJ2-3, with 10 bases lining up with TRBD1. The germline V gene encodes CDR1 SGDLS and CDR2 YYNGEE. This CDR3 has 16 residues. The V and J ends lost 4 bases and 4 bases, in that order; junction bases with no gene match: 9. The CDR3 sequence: CASSLTGTGDADTQYF. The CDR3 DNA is TGTGCCAGCAGCCTGACCGGGACAGGGGACGCAGATACGCAGTATTTT.

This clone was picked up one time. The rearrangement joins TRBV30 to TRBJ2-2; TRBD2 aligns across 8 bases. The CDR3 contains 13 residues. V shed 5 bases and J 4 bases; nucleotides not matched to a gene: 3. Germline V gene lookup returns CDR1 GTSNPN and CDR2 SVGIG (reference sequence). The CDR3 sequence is CAWRLAITGELFF. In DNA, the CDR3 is TGTGCCTGGCGACTAGCGATCACCGGGGAGCTGTTTTTT.

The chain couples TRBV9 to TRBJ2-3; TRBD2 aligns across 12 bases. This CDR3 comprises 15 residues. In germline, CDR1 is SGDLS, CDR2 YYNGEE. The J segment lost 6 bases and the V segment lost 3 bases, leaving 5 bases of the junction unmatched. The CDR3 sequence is CASSGSGTSGDTQYF. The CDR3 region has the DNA TGTGCCAGCAGCGGATCCGGGACTAGCGGGGATACGCAGTATTTT. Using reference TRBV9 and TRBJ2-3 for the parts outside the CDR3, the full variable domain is DSGVTQTPKHLITATGQRVTLRCSPRSGDLSVYWYQQSLDQGLQFLIQYYNGEERAKGNILERFSAQQFPDLHSELNLSSLELGDSALYFCASSGSGTSGDTQYFGPGTRLTVL.

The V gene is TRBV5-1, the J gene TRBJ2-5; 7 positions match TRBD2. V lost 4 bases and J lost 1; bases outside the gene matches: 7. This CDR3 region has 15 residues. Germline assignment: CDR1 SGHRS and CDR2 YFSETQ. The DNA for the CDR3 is TGCGCCAGCAGCCCCCCCGGGGGGAGCCAAGAGACCCAGTACTTC. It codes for CASSPPGGSQETQYF. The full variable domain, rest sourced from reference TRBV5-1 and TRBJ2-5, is KAGVTQTPRYLIKTRGQQVTLSCSPISGHRSVSWYQQTPGQGLQFLFEYFSETQRNKGNFPGRFSGRQFSNSRSEMNVSTLELGDSALYLCASSPPGGSQETQYFGPGTRLLVL.

In nucleotides, the CDR3 is TGTGCCAGCAGTTACGAGTCTAGCGGATACAATGAGCAGTTCTTC. Amino acid sequence: CASSYESSGYNEQFF. The genes are TRBV6-5 and TRBJ2-1; TRBD2 agrees at 7 bases. Germline V lookup: CDR1 MNHEY, CDR2 SVGAGI. The CDR3 extends over 15 amino acids. The junction had 5 bases not matched to a gene; V was cut back by 2 bases and J by 4 bases.

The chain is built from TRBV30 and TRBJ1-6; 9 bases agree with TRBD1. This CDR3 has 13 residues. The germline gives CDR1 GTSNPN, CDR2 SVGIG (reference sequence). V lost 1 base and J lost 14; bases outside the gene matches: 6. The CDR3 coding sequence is TGTGCCTGGAGTGGGGGGACAGGGCAGGCCCTCCACTTT. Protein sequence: CAWSGGTGQALHF.

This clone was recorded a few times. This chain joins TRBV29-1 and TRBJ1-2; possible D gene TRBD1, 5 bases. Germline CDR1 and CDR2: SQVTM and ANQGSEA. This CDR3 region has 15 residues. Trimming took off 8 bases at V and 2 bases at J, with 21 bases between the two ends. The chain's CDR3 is CSTRALGGLNYGYTF. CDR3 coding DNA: TGCAGCACTAGGGCCCTCGGGGGATTAAACTATGGCTACACCTTC. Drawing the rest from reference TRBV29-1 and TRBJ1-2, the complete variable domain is SAVISQKPSRDICQRGTSLTIQCQVDSQVTMMFWYRQQPGQSLTLIATANQGSEATYESGFVIDKFPISRPNLTFSTLTVSNMSPEDSSIYLCSTRALGGLNYGYTFGSGTRLTVV.

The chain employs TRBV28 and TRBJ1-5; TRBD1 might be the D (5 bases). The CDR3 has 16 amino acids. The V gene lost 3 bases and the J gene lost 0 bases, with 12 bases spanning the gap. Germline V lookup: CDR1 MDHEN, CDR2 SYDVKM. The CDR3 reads CASSLTTAHSNQPQHF. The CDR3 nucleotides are TGTGCCAGCAGTTTGACGACAGCCCATAGCAATCAGCCCCAGCATTTT.

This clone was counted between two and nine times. The CDR3 bases are TGTGCCAGCAGTGAATTGGCCCCGAACATGGAGACCCAGTACTTC. This sequence encodes CASSELAPNMETQYF. The rearrangement links TRBV25-1 to TRBJ2-5; D unclear. Germline CDR1 MGHDK, CDR2 SYGVNS. The CDR3 contains 15 residues. V dropped 1 base and J dropped 5 bases, with 14 bases sitting between them.

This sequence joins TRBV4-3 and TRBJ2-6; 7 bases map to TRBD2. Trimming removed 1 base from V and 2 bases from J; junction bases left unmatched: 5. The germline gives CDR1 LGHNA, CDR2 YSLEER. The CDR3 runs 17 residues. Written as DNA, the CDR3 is TGCGCCAGCAGCCAAGGACCGGGGGGTACTGGGGCCAACGTCCTGACTTTC. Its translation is CASSQGPGGTGANVLTF.

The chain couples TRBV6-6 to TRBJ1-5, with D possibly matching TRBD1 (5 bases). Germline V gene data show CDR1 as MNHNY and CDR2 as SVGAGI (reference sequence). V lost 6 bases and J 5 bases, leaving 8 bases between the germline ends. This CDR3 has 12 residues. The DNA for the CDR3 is TGTGCCAGCAGAAAAGGGGATCAGCCCCAGCATTTT. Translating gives CASRKGDQPQHF.

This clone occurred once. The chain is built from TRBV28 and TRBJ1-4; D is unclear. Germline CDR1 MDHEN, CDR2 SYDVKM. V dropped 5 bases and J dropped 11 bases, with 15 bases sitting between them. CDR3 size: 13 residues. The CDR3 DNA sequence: TGTGCCAGCAGTGACCGGGTGAATGGGAAACTGTTTTTT. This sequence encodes CASSDRVNGKLFF. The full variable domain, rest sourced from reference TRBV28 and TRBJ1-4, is DVKVTQSSRYLVKRTGEKVFLECVQDMDHENMFWYRQDPGLGLRLIYFSYDVKMKEKGDIPEGYSVSREKKERFSLILESASTNQTSMYLCASSDRVNGKLFFGSGTQLSVL.

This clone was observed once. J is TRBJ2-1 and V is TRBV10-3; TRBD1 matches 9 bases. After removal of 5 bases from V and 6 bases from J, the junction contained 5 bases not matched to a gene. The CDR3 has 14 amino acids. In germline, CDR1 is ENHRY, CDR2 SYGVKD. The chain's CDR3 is CAISPGQGSNEQFF. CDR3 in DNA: TGTGCCATCAGTCCGGGACAGGGCTCCAATGAGCAGTTCTTC.

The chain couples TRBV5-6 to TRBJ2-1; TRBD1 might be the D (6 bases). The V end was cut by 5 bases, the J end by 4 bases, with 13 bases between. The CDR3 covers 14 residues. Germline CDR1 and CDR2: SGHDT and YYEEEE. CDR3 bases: TGTGCCAGCAGGATGAGGGACAAATACAATGAGCAGTTCTTC. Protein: CASRMRDKYNEQFF.

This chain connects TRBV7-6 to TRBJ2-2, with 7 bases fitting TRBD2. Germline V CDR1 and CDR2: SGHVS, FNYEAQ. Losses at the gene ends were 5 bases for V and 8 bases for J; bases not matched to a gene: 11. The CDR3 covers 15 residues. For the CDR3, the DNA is TGTGCCAGCAGCCTCGAGGGGAGGGATGGAGGGGAGCTGTTTTTT. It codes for CASSLEGRDGGELFF.

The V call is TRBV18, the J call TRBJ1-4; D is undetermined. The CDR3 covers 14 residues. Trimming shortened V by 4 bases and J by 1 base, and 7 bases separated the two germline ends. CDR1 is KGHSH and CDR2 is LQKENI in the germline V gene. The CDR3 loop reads CASSLPGTNEKLFF. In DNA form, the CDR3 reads TGTGCCAGCTCACTCCCGGGAACTAATGAAAAACTGTTTTTT.

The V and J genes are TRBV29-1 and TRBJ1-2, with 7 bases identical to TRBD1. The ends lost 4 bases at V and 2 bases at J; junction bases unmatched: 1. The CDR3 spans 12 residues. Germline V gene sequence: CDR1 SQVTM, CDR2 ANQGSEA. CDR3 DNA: TGCAGCGTTGCCAGGGGGAACTATGGCTACACCTTC. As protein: CSVARGNYGYTF.

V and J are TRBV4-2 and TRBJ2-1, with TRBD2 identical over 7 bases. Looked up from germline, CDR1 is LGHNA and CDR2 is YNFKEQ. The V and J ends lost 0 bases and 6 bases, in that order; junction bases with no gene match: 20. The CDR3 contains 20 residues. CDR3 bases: TGTGCCAGCAGCCAAGAACGGGGAGGGTGGGAGGGCCATTTTTCCAATGAGCAGTTCTTC. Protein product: CASSQERGGWEGHFSNEQFF.